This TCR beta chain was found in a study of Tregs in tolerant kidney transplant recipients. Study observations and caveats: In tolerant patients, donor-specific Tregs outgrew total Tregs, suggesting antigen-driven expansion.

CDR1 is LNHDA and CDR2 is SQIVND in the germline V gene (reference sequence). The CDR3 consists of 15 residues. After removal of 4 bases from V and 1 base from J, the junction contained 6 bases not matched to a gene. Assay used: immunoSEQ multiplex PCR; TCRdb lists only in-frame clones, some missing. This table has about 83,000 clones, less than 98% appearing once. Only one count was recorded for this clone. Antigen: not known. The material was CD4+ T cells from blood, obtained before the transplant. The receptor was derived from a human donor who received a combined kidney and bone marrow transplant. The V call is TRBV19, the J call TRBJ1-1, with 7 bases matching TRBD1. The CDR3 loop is CASSTHRGWNTEAFF. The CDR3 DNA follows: TGTGCCAGTAGTACGCACAGGGGATGGAACACTGAAGCTTTCTTT.